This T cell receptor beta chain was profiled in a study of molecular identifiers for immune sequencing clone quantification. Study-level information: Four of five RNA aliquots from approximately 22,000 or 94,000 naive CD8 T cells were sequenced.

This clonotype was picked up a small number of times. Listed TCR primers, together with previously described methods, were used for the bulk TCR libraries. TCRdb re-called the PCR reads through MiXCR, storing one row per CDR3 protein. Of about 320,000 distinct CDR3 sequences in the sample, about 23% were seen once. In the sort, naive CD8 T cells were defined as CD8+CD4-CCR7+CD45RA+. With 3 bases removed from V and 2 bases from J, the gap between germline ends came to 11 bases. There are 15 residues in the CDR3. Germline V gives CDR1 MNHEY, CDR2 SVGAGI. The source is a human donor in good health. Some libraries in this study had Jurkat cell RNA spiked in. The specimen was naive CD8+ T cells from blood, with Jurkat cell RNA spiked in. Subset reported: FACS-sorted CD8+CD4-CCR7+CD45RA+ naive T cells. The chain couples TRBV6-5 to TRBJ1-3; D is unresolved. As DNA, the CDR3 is TGTGCCAGCAGTTATGGGAGTGGCGCTGGAAACACCATATATTTT. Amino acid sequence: CASSYGSGAGNTIYF.